This T cell receptor beta chain was recovered during a study of blood T cell repertoires in COVID-19. In the authors' methods: The authors estimated nucleated cell counts from reference gene primer amplification. Method: immunoSEQ multiplex PCR; TCRdb's copy keeps in-frame clones and lacks some. The DNA gave D and trimming, while V, J and clone size come from that table. The top ten hold roughly 12% of the sample, which has 200,000 to 250,000 clones, roughly nine tenths seen once. The CDR3 extends over 16 amino acids. Germline V gene sequence: CDR1 SGHAT, CDR2 FQNNGV. J lost 6 bases, V lost 3 bases, and 13 bases had no gene match.

This sequence joins TRBV11-2 and TRBJ2-7; 8 nucleotides agree with TRBD2. The source is a woman between 18 and 29 years old who had recovered from COVID-19. The sample comprised peripheral blood. CDR3: CASSFLSAGGGGEQYF. CDR3 nucleotide sequence: TGTGCCAGCAGCTTTCTTTCGGCGGGAGGTGGTGGCGAGCAGTACTTC.